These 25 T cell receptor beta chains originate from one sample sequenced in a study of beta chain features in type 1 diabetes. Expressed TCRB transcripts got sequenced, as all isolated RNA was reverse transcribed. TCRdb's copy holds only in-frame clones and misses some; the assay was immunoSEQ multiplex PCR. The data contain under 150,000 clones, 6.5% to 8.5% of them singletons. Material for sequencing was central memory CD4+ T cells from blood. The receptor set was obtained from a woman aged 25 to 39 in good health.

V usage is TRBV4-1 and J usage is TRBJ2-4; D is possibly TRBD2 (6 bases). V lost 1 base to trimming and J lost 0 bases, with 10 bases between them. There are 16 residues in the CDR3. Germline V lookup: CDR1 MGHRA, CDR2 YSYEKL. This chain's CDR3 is CASSQARDLAKNIQYF. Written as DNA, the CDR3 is TGCGCCAGCAGCCAAGCGCGGGACCTAGCCAAAAACATTCAGTACTTC.

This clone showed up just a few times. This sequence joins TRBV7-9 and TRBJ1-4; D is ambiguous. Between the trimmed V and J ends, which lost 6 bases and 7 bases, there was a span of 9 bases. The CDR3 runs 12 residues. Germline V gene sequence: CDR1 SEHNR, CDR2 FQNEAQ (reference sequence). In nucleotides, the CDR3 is TGTGCCAGCAGGACAAACAGTGAAAAACTGTTTTTT. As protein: CASRTNSEKLFF.

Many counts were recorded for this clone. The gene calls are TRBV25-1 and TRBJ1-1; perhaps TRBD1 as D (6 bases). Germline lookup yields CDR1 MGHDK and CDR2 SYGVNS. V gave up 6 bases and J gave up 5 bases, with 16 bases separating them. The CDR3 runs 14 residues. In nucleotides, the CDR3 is TGTGCCAGCAGACCCACAGGGATAGGGACTGAAGCTTTCTTT. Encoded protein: CASRPTGIGTEAFF.

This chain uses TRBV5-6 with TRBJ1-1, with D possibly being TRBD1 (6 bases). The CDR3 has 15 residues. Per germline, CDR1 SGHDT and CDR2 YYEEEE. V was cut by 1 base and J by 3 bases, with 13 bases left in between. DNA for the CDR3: TGTGCCAGCAGCTTGTTGGGCAGGGGAGACACTGAAGCTTTCTTT. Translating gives CASSLLGRGDTEAFF.

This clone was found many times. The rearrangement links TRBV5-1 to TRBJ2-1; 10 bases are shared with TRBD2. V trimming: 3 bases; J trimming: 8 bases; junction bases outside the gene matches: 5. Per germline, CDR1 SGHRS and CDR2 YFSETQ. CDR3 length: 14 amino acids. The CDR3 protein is CASSSGLAVDEQFF. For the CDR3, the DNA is TGCGCCAGCAGCTCCGGACTAGCGGTTGATGAGCAGTTCTTC. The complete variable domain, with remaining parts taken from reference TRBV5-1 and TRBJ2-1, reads KAGVTQTPRYLIKTRGQQVTLSCSPISGHRSVSWYQQTPGQGLQFLFEYFSETQRNKGNFPGRFSGRQFSNSRSEMNVSTLELGDSALYLCASSSGLAVDEQFFGPGTRLTVL.

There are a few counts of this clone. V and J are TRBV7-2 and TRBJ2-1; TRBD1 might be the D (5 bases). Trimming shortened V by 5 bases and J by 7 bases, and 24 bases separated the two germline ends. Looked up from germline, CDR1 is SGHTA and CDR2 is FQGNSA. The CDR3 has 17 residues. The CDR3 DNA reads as TGTGCCAGCAGCACAAAGGTCCCGGGCTCCAAGGGGAATGAGCAGTTCTTC. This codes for CASSTKVPGSKGNEQFF. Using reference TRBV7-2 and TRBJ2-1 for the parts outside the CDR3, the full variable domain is GAGVSQSPSNKVTEKGKDVELRCDPISGHTALYWYRQSLGQGLEFLIYFQGNSAPDKSGLPSDRFSAERTGGSVSTLTIQRTQQEDSAVYLCASSTKVPGSKGNEQFFGPGTRLTVL.

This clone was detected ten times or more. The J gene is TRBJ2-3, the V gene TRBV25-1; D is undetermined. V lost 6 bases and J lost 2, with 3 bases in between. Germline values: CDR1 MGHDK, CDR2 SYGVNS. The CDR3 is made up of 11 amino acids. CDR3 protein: CASSLTDTQYF. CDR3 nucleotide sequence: TGTGCCAGCAGCCTCACAGATACGCAGTATTTT.

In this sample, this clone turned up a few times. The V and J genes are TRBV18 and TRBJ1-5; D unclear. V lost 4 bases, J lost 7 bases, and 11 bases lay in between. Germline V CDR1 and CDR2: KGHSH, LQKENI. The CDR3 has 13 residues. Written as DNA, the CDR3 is TGTGCCAGCTCACAGGACTTTAAACAGCCCCAGCATTTT. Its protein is CASSQDFKQPQHF.

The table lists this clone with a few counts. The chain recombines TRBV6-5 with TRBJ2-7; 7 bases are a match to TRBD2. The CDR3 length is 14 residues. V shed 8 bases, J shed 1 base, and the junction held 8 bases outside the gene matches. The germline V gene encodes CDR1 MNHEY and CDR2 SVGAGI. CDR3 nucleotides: TGTGCCAGCCGTGGACTAGGAACTTCCTACGAGCAGTACTTC. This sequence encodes CASRGLGTSYEQYF.

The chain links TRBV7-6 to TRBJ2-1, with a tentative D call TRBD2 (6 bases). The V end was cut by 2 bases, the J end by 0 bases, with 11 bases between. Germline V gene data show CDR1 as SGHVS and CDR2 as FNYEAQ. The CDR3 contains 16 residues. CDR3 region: CASSLTAGPSYNEQFF. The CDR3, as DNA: TGTGCCAGCAGCTTAACGGCGGGGCCCTCCTACAATGAGCAGTTCTTC.

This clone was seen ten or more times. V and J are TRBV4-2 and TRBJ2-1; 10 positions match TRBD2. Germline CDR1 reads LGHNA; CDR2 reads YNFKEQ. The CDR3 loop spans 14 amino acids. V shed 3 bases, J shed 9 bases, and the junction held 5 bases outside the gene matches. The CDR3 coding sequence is TGTGCCAGCAGCCAGTTAGCGGGAGGCGGTGAGCAGTTCTTC. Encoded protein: CASSQLAGGGEQFF.

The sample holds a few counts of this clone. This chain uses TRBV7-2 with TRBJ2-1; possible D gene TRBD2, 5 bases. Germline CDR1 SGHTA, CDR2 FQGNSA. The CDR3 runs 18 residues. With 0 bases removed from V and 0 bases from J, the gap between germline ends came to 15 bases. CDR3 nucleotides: TGTGCCAGCAGCTTAGCCCTCTCGCGCGGGTCCTCCTACAATGAGCAGTTCTTC. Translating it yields CASSLALSRGSSYNEQFF.

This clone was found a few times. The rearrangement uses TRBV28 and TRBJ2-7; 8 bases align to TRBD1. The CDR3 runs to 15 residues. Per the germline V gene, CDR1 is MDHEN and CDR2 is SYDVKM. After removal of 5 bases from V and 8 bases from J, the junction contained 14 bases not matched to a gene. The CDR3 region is CASSPDRVGSGKQYF. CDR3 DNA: TGTGCCAGCAGTCCGGACAGGGTTGGGTCCGGGAAGCAGTACTTC.

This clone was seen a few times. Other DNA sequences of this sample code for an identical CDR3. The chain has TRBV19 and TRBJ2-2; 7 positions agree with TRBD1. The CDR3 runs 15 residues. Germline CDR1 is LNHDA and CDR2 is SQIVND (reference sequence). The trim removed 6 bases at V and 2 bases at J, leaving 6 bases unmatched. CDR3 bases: TGTGCCAGTAGCGAACGACAGGGAAACACCGGGGAGCTGTTTTTT. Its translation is CASSERQGNTGELFF.

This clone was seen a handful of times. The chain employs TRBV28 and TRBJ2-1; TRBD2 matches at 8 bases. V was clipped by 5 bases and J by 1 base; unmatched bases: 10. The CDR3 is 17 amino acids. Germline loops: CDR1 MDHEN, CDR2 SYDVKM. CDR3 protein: CASSRGSGRQSYNEQFF. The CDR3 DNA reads TGTGCCAGCAGTCGAGGGAGCGGGAGACAGTCCTACAATGAGCAGTTCTTC.

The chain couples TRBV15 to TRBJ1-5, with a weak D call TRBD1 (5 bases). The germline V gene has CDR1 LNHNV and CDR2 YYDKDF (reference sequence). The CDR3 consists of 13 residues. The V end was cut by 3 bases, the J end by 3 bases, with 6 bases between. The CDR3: CATSSGANQPQHF. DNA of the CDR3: TGTGCCACCAGCAGTGGGGCCAATCAGCCCCAGCATTTT.

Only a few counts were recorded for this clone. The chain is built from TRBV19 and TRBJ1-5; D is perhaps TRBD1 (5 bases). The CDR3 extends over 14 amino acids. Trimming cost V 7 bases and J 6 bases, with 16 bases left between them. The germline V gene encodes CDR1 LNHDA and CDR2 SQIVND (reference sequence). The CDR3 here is CASNYGREGQPQHF. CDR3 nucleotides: TGTGCCAGTAACTACGGCAGGGAGGGTCAGCCCCAGCATTTT.

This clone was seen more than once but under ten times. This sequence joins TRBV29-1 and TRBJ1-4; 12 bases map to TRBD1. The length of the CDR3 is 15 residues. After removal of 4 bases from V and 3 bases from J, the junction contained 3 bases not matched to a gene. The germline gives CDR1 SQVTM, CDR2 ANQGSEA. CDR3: CSVAGQGAPNEKLFF. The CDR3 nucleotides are TGCAGCGTTGCGGGACAGGGGGCCCCTAATGAAAAACTGTTTTTT.

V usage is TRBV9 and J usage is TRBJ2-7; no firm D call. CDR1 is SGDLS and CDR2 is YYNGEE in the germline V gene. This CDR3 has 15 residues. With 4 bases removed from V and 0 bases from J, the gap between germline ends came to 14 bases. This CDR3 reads CASSRGDSISYEQYF. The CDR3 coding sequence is TGTGCCAGCAGCCGAGGCGACTCGATCTCCTACGAGCAGTACTTC.

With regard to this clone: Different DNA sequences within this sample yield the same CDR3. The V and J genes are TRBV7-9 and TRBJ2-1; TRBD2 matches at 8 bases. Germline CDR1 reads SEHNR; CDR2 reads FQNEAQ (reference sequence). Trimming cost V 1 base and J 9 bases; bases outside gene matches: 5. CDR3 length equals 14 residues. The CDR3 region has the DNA TGTGCCAGCAGCTTAGACGGGAGGGCAGGTGAGCAGTTCTTC. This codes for CASSLDGRAGEQFF.

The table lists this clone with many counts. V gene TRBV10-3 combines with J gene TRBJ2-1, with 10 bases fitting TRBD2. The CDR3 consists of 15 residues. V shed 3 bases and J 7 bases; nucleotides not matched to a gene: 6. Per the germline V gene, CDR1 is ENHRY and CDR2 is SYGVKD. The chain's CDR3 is CAISDTTSGLNEQFF. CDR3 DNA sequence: TGTGCCATCAGTGACACGACTAGCGGGCTGAATGAGCAGTTCTTC.

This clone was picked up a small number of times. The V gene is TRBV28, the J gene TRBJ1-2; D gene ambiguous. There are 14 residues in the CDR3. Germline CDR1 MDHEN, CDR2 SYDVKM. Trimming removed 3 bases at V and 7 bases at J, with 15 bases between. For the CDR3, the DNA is TGTGCCAGCAGTTTTCCAGGACTCCGAGGTGGCTACACCTTC. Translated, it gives CASSFPGLRGGYTF.

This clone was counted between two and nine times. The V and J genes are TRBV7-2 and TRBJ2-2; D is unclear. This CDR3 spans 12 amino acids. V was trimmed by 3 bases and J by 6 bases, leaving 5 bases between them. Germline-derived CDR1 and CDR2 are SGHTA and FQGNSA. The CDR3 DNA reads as TGTGCCAGCAGCTTTATGTCCGGGGAGCTGTTTTTT. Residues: CASSFMSGELFF.

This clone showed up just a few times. CDR3 nucleotide sequence: TGTGCCTGGAGGAAATCTACCGGGACAGTTACCTACGAGCAGTACTTC. It specifies CAWRKSTGTVTYEQYF. The J gene is TRBJ2-7, the V gene TRBV30, with 7 bases that match TRBD1. The CDR3 length is 16 residues. CDR1 GTSNPN and CDR2 SVGIG come from the germline V gene (reference sequence). The V gene end was trimmed by 3 bases and the J gene end by 2 bases; junction bases not matched to a gene: 13. Looking up the rest from reference TRBV30 and TRBJ2-7 gives the full variable domain: SQTIHQWPATLVQPVGSPLSLECTVEGTSNPNLYWYRQAAGRGLQLLFYSVGIGQISSEVPQNLSASRPQDRQFILSSKKLLLSDSGFYLCAWRKSTGTVTYEQYFGPGTRLTVT.

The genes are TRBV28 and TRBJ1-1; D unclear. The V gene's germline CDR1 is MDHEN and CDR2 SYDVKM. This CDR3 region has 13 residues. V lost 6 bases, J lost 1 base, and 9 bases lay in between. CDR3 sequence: CASRSTRNTEAFF. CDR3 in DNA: TGTGCCAGCAGGTCCACACGGAACACTGAAGCTTTCTTT.